This entry lists 13 T cell receptor beta chains sequenced from one sample in a study of human CD4 T cells and Enterobacteriaceae. Memory CD4+ T cells were sorted as all CD4+ cells except CD45RA+CCR7+CD95- naive cells, over 95% pure. The table came from immunoSEQ multiplex PCR; TCRdb's copy has only in-frame clones and leaves some out. The sample lists about 25,000 clones, roughly 80% seen once, with around 0.96% in the top ten. What was sequenced was memory CD4+ T cells from blood. These receptor sequences come from a human donor in good health.

The chain links TRBV18 to TRBJ2-1, with TRBD2 matching over 7 bases. Losses at the gene ends were 0 bases for V and 3 bases for J; bases not matched to a gene: 2. In germline, CDR1 is KGHSH, CDR2 LQKENI. The CDR3 has 15 residues. The CDR3 coding sequence is TGTGCCAGCTCACCACCGGGCGGGGGCTACAATGAGCAGTTCTTC. This codes for CASSPPGGGYNEQFF.

This clone has a handful of counts. DNA of the CDR3: TGTGCCAGCGCCCGGGGTCCTTCCGAGCAGTACTTC. Translating it yields CASARGPSEQYF. V usage is TRBV19 and J usage is TRBJ2-7, with D perhaps TRBD2 (5 bases). Trimming pared 9 bases from V and 6 bases from J, leaving 15 bases between. The V gene's germline CDR1 is LNHDA and CDR2 SQIVND (reference sequence). This CDR3 has 12 amino acids.

V gene TRBV7-8 combines with J gene TRBJ1-1, with no clear D. The V gene lost 1 base and the J gene lost 4 bases, with 13 bases spanning the gap. CDR1 and CDR2 (germline): SGHVS, FQNEAQ. The CDR3 consists of 15 residues. The CDR3 DNA reads TGTGCCAGCAGCTTAGTGGCCACCTTGGGCACTGAAGCTTTCTTT. Protein: CASSLVATLGTEAFF.

The rearrangement uses TRBV28 and TRBJ2-7, with D hard to call. Trimming removed 3 bases from V and 2 bases from J, with 11 bases in between. Germline V gives CDR1 MDHEN, CDR2 SYDVKM. The CDR3 runs to 14 residues. The CDR3 reads CASSFSRITYEQYF. The CDR3 nucleotides read TGTGCCAGCAGTTTCTCCAGAATTACCTACGAGCAGTACTTC.

V usage is TRBV2 and J usage is TRBJ2-7; the match to TRBD1 covers 8 bases. Trimming removed 4 bases from V and 4 bases from J; junction bases left unmatched: 6. Germline loops: CDR1 SNHLY, CDR2 FYNNEI. CDR3 length: 14 residues. This CDR3 reads CASSAPGGGYEQYF. The CDR3 DNA sequence: TGTGCCAGCAGTGCTCCAGGGGGCGGATACGAGCAGTACTTC.

This clone was recorded only once. This chain uses TRBV5-4 with TRBJ2-4; D ambiguous. Per germline, CDR1 SGHNT and CDR2 YYREEE (reference sequence). This CDR3 contains 14 residues. Trimming removed 2 bases at V and 0 bases at J, with 6 bases between. Here the CDR3 DNA reads TGTGCCAGCAGCTTTTTTGGAGCCAAAAACATTCAGTACTTC. Protein: CASSFFGAKNIQYF.

V usage is TRBV11-1 and J usage is TRBJ2-2; 10 bases line up with TRBD1. This CDR3 has 18 residues. Germline CDR1 and CDR2: SGHAT and FQDESV (reference sequence). The V gene end was trimmed by 6 bases and the J gene end by 5 bases; junction bases not matched to a gene: 15. CDR3 region: CASRQGRLTGGSTGELFF. CDR3 DNA: TGTGCCAGCAGACAAGGGCGACTGACAGGGGGCAGTACCGGGGAGCTGTTTTTT.

J is TRBJ2-5 and V is TRBV5-1; tentatively, D is TRBD2 (6 bases). CDR1 SGHRS and CDR2 YFSETQ come from the germline V gene. There are 14 residues in the CDR3. The V end lost 4 bases, the J end lost 1 base, and 11 bases lay between the germline ends. CDR3 in amino acids: CASSPGRPQETQYF. The CDR3 region has the DNA TGCGCCAGCAGCCCAGGGAGGCCCCAAGAGACCCAGTACTTC.

This clone was recorded a few times. V gene TRBV7-9 combines with J gene TRBJ2-7, with 7 positions matching TRBD1. Germline CDR1 is SEHNR and CDR2 is FQNEAQ (reference sequence). The CDR3 runs to 12 residues. V gave up 5 bases and J gave up 4 bases; unmatched junction bases: 2. DNA for the CDR3: TGTGCCAGCAGCCCGACAGGGTACGAGCAGTACTTC. Residues: CASSPTGYEQYF. Full variable domain (remainder filled in from reference TRBV7-9 and TRBJ2-7): DTGVSQNPRHKITKRGQNVTFRCDPISEHNRLYWYRQTLGQGPEFLTYFQNEAQLEKSRLLSDRFSAERPKGSFSTLEIQRTEQGDSAMYLCASSPTGYEQYFGPGTRLTVT.

This sequence joins TRBV5-1 and TRBJ1-4; the D is unclear. Trimming cost V 5 bases and J 0 bases, with 14 bases left between them. The CDR3 contains 16 residues. Germline lookup yields CDR1 SGHRS and CDR2 YFSETQ. The CDR3 DNA follows: TGCGCCAGCAGTTCCCGGACCGGAGCAACTAATGAAAAACTGTTTTTT. Amino acid sequence: CASSSRTGATNEKLFF.

The rearrangement joins TRBV25-1 to TRBJ2-1; 9 bases are a match to TRBD2. The V gene end was trimmed by 5 bases and the J gene end by 7 bases; junction bases not matched to a gene: 18. Germline-derived CDR1 and CDR2 are MGHDK and SYGVNS. This CDR3 comprises 18 residues. CDR3 nucleotides: TGTGCCAGCAGTCAGGGACAGTTTAGCGGGAGTAGAAGAAATGAGCAGTTCTTC. Its translation: CASSQGQFSGSRRNEQFF.

This chain joins TRBV6-1 and TRBJ2-3, with TRBD2 as a possible D gene (5 bases). The CDR3 is 17 residues long. Trimming left V 2 bases short and J 1 base short, with 16 bases between. Germline CDR1 reads MNHNS; CDR2 reads SASEGT. The CDR3 region has the DNA TGTGCCAGCAGTGAATTAGGCCGACGGGATCGCACAGATACGCAGTATTTT. Amino acid sequence: CASSELGRRDRTDTQYF.

This clone showed up just a few times. The rearrangement uses TRBV7-9 and TRBJ2-7, with D possibly called TRBD1 or TRBD2 (5 bases each). The germline V gene encodes CDR1 SEHNR and CDR2 FQNEAQ (reference sequence). V was pared by 0 bases and J by 9 bases, with 6 bases between. The CDR3 length is 11 residues. The DNA for the CDR3 is TGTGCCAGCAGCTTAGCTGGGGGGCAGTACTTC. This translates into CASSLAGGQYF.